This TCR beta chain was retrieved from a study of T cells in Graves' hyperthyroidism and ophthalmopathy. Study in general: Any treatment followed the collection of peripheral blood at initial diagnosis.

There are a few counts of this clonotype. The antigen remains undetermined. Criteria for exclusion of patients were uncontrolled infection, other autoimmune disease, pregnancy or lactation. The CDR3 totals 17 residues. The V end was cut by 2 bases, the J end by 0 bases, with 14 bases between. CDR1 is MGHRA and CDR2 is YSYEKL in the germline V gene. Study-wide results and limits: Model-based prediction identified ophthalmopathy a median approximately 6 months prior to its onset.

The source material, RNA transcripts, was used to amplify TCR beta CDR3 regions. In the first-round RT-PCR of the TCR CDR3, the HTBI primer set was used. TCRdb passed the multiplex PCR reads through MiXCR, listing each CDR3 protein once. The table shows under 600,000 distinct CDR3 sequences, with 15% to 20% occurring only once. The sample taken for sequencing was blood. The sequence derives from a woman between 40 and 50 years old with Graves' ophthalmopathy. The genes are TRBV4-1 and TRBJ2-4; D may be TRBD1 or TRBD2 (5 bases each). CDR3 protein: CASSQSRDPLAKNIQYF. Written as DNA, the CDR3 is TGCGCCAGCAGCCAATCTCGGGACCCCTTAGCCAAAAACATTCAGTACTTC.